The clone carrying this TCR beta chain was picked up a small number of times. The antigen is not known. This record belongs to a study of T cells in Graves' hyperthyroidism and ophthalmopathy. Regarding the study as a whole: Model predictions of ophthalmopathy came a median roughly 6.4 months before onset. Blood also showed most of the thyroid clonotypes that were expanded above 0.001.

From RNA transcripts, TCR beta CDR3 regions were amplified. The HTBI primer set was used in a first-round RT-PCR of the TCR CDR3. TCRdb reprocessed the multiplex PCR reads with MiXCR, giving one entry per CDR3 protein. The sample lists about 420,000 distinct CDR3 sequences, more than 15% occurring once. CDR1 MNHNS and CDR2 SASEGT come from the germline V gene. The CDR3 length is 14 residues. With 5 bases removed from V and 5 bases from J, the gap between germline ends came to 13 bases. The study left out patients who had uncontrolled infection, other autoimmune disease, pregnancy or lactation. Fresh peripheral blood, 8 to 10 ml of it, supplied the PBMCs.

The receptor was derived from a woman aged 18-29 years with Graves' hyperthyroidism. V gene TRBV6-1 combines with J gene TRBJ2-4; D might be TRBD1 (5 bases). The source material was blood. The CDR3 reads CASSPLDRENIQYF. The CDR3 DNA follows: TGTGCCAGCAGTCCCCTAGACAGAGAAAACATTCAGTACTTC.